One and the same sample provided the 9 T cell receptor beta chains below, sequenced in a study of CD8+ T cells in alopecia areata. RNA was isolated and reverse transcribed to cDNA, the sequencing template. The protocol was immunoSEQ multiplex PCR, while the TCRdb copy is restricted to in-frame clones and leaves out a portion. Among about 210,000 clones listed, roughly 64% were seen once. The treatment here: oral pan-JAK inhibitor, 5-10 mg twice daily. Source: CD4+ T cells sorted from blood, taken at week 4, from a patient treated with tofacitinib. These receptors were taken from a human donor with alopecia areata.

V gene TRBV29-1 combines with J gene TRBJ1-2; 8 nucleotides line up with TRBD1. Trimming cost V 5 bases and J 7 bases; bases outside gene matches: 6. Germline V CDR1 and CDR2: SQVTM, ANQGSEA. This CDR3 comprises 12 residues. DNA of the CDR3: TGCAGCGTTAGGACAGGGACATCTGGCTACACCTTC. Its translation is CSVRTGTSGYTF.

This clone was seen a few times. This chain joins TRBV19 and TRBJ1-2, with 9 bases fitting TRBD1. The CDR3 is made up of 14 amino acids. Looked up from germline, CDR1 is LNHDA and CDR2 is SQIVND (reference sequence). The J segment lost 6 bases and the V segment lost 4 bases, leaving 6 bases of the junction unmatched. CDR3 sequence reads: CASSTTGQGHGYTF. The CDR3, as DNA: TGTGCCAGTAGTACGACGGGACAGGGCCATGGCTACACCTTC.

The CDR3 sequence is CASSPDRNSPLHF. As DNA, the CDR3 is TGTGCCAGCTCACCGGACAGGAATTCACCCCTCCACTTT. The V call is TRBV18, the J call TRBJ1-6, with 7 nucleotides matching TRBD1. V trimming: 3 bases; J trimming: 7 bases; junction bases outside the gene matches: 0. Germline CDR1 is KGHSH and CDR2 is LQKENI. CDR3 size: 13 residues.

In DNA, the CDR3 is TGTGCCAGCAGCTTAGGGGCAGATACGCAGTATTTT. Protein: CASSLGADTQYF. The rearrangement links TRBV7-8 to TRBJ2-3; D not resolved. Germline V lookup: CDR1 SGHVS, CDR2 FQNEAQ. This CDR3 region has 12 residues. Trimming pared 1 base from V and 4 bases from J, leaving 3 bases between.

This clone turned up a few times. This rearrangement joins TRBV29-1 to TRBJ1-2; D gene ambiguous. The CDR3 loop spans 13 amino acids. Per the germline V gene, CDR1 is SQVTM and CDR2 is ANQGSEA. The CDR3 DNA follows: TGCAGTTCGATGCGGGCAGCTAACTATGGCTACACCTTC. Protein: CSSMRAANYGYTF.

The chain employs TRBV20-1 and TRBJ1-2; D call uncertain. V was pared by 3 bases and J by 4 bases, with 3 bases between. CDR1 is DFQATT and CDR2 is SNEGSKA in the germline V gene (reference sequence). The CDR3 runs 10 residues. The CDR3 DNA reads as TGCAGTGCTAGTGGCTATGGCTACACCTTC. It specifies CSASGYGYTF.

The chain couples TRBV5-1 to TRBJ1-6; D not certain. Germline V gene lookup returns CDR1 SGHRS and CDR2 YFSETQ. The CDR3 loop spans 14 amino acids. V lost 4 bases, J lost 5 bases, and 10 bases lay in between. The CDR3 DNA is TGCGCCAGCAGCCCTGACATTAATAATTCACCCCTCCACTTT. Translation: CASSPDINNSPLHF. The entire variable domain, with the rest obtained from reference TRBV5-1 and TRBJ1-6, is as follows: KAGVTQTPRYLIKTRGQQVTLSCSPISGHRSVSWYQQTPGQGLQFLFEYFSETQRNKGNFPGRFSGRQFSNSRSEMNVSTLELGDSALYLCASSPDINNSPLHFGNGTRLTVT.

The chain links TRBV11-2 to TRBJ2-3, with D maybe TRBD2 (6 bases). Germline CDR1 and CDR2: SGHAT and FQNNGV. The CDR3 contains 15 residues. V was cut by 5 bases and J by 0 bases, with 12 bases left in between. The DNA of the CDR3 is TGTGCCAGCAGCCGCACCGGGACTAGCACAGATACGCAGTATTTT. Protein product: CASSRTGTSTDTQYF.

V is TRBV4-3 and J is TRBJ2-1; a possible D gene is TRBD2 (7 bases). CDR1 and CDR2 (germline): LGHNA, YSLEER. The V end lost 0 bases, the J end lost 2 bases, and 11 bases lay between the germline ends. The CDR3 runs 16 residues. The CDR3 DNA is TGCGCCAGCAGCCAAGATGGGGGGGCTCCCTACAATGAGCAGTTCTTC. As protein: CASSQDGGAPYNEQFF.